One and the same sample provided the 19 T cell receptor beta chains below, sequenced in a study of blood T cell repertoires in COVID-19. Some clones are missing from TCRdb's copy, which holds only in-frame ones; the method was immunoSEQ multiplex PCR. The sample yields around 88,000 clones, 65% to 85% seen once. Material: peripheral blood. The receptor set was obtained from a man aged 55 to 70 with acute or convalescent COVID-19.

The rearrangement uses TRBV2 and TRBJ2-5, with 7 bases matching TRBD1. The CDR3 is 14 residues long. The junction had 4 bases not matched to a gene; V was cut back by 6 bases and J by 0 bases. Germline V gene data show CDR1 as SNHLY and CDR2 as FYNNEI. CDR3 sequence: CASRGTAYQETQYF. The CDR3 DNA sequence: TGTGCCAGCAGGGGGACAGCGTACCAAGAGACCCAGTACTTC. The full variable domain, with the rest looked up from reference TRBV2 and TRBJ2-5, is EPEVTQTPSHQVTQMGQEVILRCVPISNHLYFYWYRQILGQKVEFLVSFYNNEISEKSEIFDDQFSVERPDGSNFTLKIRSTKLEDSAMYFCASRGTAYQETQYFGPGTRLLVL.

In this sample, this clone turned up once. The CDR3 DNA reads as TGTGCCAGCACGCTGCTCGGGACAGGGCTATGGAGGTCACCCCTCCACTTT. Its translation is CASTLLGTGLWRSPLHF. The chain has TRBV27 and TRBJ1-6; 9 bases match TRBD1. Trimming cost V 7 bases and J 10 bases; bases outside gene matches: 17. The CDR3 loop spans 17 amino acids. The germline CDR1 and CDR2 sequences are MNHEY and SMNVEV (reference sequence).

The V and J genes are TRBV27 and TRBJ2-1; 12 bases map to TRBD2. Germline CDR1 is MNHEY and CDR2 is SMNVEV (reference sequence). The CDR3 is made up of 17 amino acids. With V trimmed by 2 bases and J by 6 bases, 8 bases remained unmatched. CDR3 bases: TGTGCCAGCAGTTTACGGCCGAGGACTAGCGGGGTCAATGAGCAGTTCTTC. Encoded protein: CASSLRPRTSGVNEQFF.

This chain uses TRBV6-5 with TRBJ1-2; TRBD1 is a possible D gene (5 bases). The germline V gene has CDR1 MNHEY and CDR2 SVGAGI. This CDR3 spans 12 amino acids. V was pared by 5 bases and J by 7 bases, with 11 bases between. CDR3 nucleotides: TGTGCCAGCAGTCCCAGGGCGTCTGGCTACACCTTC. Protein: CASSPRASGYTF.

CDR3 nucleotide sequence: TGTGCCAGCAGCTTAGGGCCCTCGGGGGGTCGGGGTGAAGCTTTCTTT. Protein product: CASSLGPSGGRGEAFF. The chain joins TRBV13 to TRBJ1-1, with TRBD1 as a possible D gene (5 bases). The CDR3 sequence is 16 residues long. Germline V gives CDR1 PRHDT, CDR2 FYEKMQ (reference sequence). The V end was cut by 0 bases, the J end by 7 bases, with 18 bases between.

This clone showed up just a few times. The chain recombines TRBV2 with TRBJ1-4; D not certain. The CDR3 covers 15 residues. Germline loops: CDR1 SNHLY, CDR2 FYNNEI. V dropped 4 bases and J dropped 1 base, with 10 bases sitting between them. CDR3 loop: CASSVLGLTNEKLFF. CDR3 DNA: TGTGCCAGCAGTGTCTTGGGCCTAACTAATGAAAAACTGTTTTTT.

This chain uses TRBV30 with TRBJ1-3, with D tentatively TRBD1 (6 bases). V lost 8 bases and J 0 bases, leaving 11 bases between the germline ends. The CDR3 loop spans 13 amino acids. CDR1 GTSNPN and CDR2 SVGIG come from the germline V gene (reference sequence). CDR3 bases: TGTGCCCTCCCGACAGGCTCTGGAAACACCATATATTTT. It codes for CALPTGSGNTIYF.

The V call is TRBV10-3, the J call TRBJ2-2; 10 bases map to TRBD1. Germline CDR1 is ENHRY and CDR2 is SYGVKD. The length of the CDR3 is 17 residues. After removal of 5 bases from V and 1 base from J, the junction contained 7 bases not matched to a gene. This chain's CDR3 is CAISPGQGPQNTGELFF. The CDR3 DNA sequence: TGTGCCATCAGTCCGGGACAGGGGCCCCAGAACACCGGGGAGCTGTTTTTT.

The chain couples TRBV9 to TRBJ1-6; D remains ambiguous. The CDR3 is made up of 14 amino acids. V gave up 0 bases and J gave up 13 bases, with 14 bases separating them. From germline, CDR1 is SGDLS and CDR2 YYNGEE. The CDR3 loop reads CASSVAVSNLPLHF. The CDR3, as DNA: TGTGCCAGCAGCGTAGCCGTCTCTAACTTGCCCCTCCACTTT.

This chain links TRBV7-2 with TRBJ2-3, with TRBD2 matching 13 bases. CDR1 SGHTA and CDR2 FQGNSA come from the germline V gene. The CDR3 is 16 amino acids. V trimming: 7 bases; J trimming: 5 bases; junction bases outside the gene matches: 9. CDR3 region: CASTYGLAGVGDTQYF. CDR3 DNA sequence: TGTGCCAGCACCTACGGACTAGCGGGAGTTGGAGATACGCAGTATTTT.

The V and J genes are TRBV18 and TRBJ2-7; 11 nucleotides match TRBD2. This CDR3 contains 17 residues. Trimming at V came to 3 bases and at J to 2 bases, leaving 9 bases not matched to a gene. CDR1 KGHSH and CDR2 LQKENI come from the germline V gene. Written as DNA, the CDR3 is TGTGCCAGCTCACCTCAACTAGCGGGAGCTGGCGCCTACGAGCAGTACTTC. It specifies CASSPQLAGAGAYEQYF. The variable domain in full, completed from reference TRBV18 and TRBJ2-7, reads NAGVMQNPRHLVRRRGQEARLRCSPMKGHSHVYWYRQLPEEGLKFMVYLQKENIIDESGMPKERFSAEFPKEGPSILRIQQVVRGDSAAYFCASSPQLAGAGAYEQYFGPGTRLTVT.

V usage is TRBV2 and J usage is TRBJ2-1; perhaps TRBD1 as D (5 bases). Trimming left V 4 bases short and J 7 bases short, with 8 bases between. CDR1 and CDR2 from the germline V gene are SNHLY and FYNNEI. This CDR3 is 12 amino acids long. The CDR3 bases are TGTGCCAGCAGTGTGGACACAAATGAGCAGTTCTTC. Translation gives CASSVDTNEQFF.

The genes are TRBV7-2 and TRBJ2-1; TRBD1 matches 11 bases. V lost 0 bases, J lost 7 bases, and 8 bases stayed unmatched. Germline loops: CDR1 SGHTA, CDR2 FQGNSA. This CDR3 has 17 amino acids. CDR3 sequence (DNA): TGTGCCAGCAGCTTAGCTGGGACAGGGGGGATGGGGAATGAGCAGTTCTTC. Encoded protein: CASSLAGTGGMGNEQFF.

This clone was observed once. The chain recombines TRBV2 with TRBJ2-6; 7 positions match TRBD1. Unmatched junction bases numbered 11, after V lost 5 bases and J lost 1 base. The germline gives CDR1 SNHLY, CDR2 FYNNEI. The CDR3 length is 18 residues. The CDR3 coding sequence is TGTGCCAGCAGTCATACCCTGGACAGGCTATCTGGGGCCAACGTCCTGACTTTC. Amino acids: CASSHTLDRLSGANVLTF.

The genes are TRBV24-1 and TRBJ1-4, with unresolved D. Looked up from germline, CDR1 is KGHDR and CDR2 is SFDVKD. The ends were cut back, 4 bases at V and 8 bases at J, with 16 bases in the middle. The CDR3 is made up of 15 amino acids. The CDR3 loop is CATSDSRGAGEKLFF. CDR3 bases: TGTGCCACCAGTGACTCCCGAGGAGCGGGAGAAAAACTGTTTTTT.

The chain couples TRBV5-1 to TRBJ2-5; TRBD1 agrees at 10 bases. The CDR3 has 14 residues. The trim removed 3 bases at V and 6 bases at J, leaving 5 bases unmatched. In germline, CDR1 is SGHRS, CDR2 YFSETQ. CDR3: CASSWTGGTKTQYF. For the CDR3, the DNA is TGCGCCAGCAGCTGGACAGGGGGAACAAAGACCCAGTACTTC.

The chain carries TRBV7-2 and TRBJ1-2; D is unclear. V lost 0 bases and J lost 4, with 12 bases in between. Germline V CDR1 and CDR2: SGHTA, FQGNSA. The CDR3 is 15 amino acids. CDR3 nucleotides: TGTGCCAGCAGCTTAGCGGGCCAGACCATCTATGGCTACACCTTC. The encoded protein is CASSLAGQTIYGYTF.

The V and J genes are TRBV5-4 and TRBJ2-1, with D possibly matching TRBD2 (5 bases). Germline V lookup: CDR1 SGHNT, CDR2 YYREEE (reference sequence). V lost 4 bases, J lost 4 bases, and 6 bases lay in between. This CDR3 contains 12 residues. DNA for the CDR3: TGTGCCAGCAGCGCGGGTTACAATGAGCAGTTCTTC. Protein sequence: CASSAGYNEQFF. The full variable domain, rest sourced from reference TRBV5-4 and TRBJ2-1, is ETGVTQSPTHLIKTRGQQVTLRCSSQSGHNTVSWYQQALGQGPQFIFQYYREEENGRGNFPPRFSGLQFPNYSSELNVNALELDDSALYLCASSAGYNEQFFGPGTRLTVL.

Worth noting for this clone: This sample also contains other DNA sequences that code for the same CDR3. V usage is TRBV4-3 and J usage is TRBJ1-1; TRBD1 is a possible D gene (5 bases). V lost 1 base and J 7 bases, leaving 10 bases between the germline ends. Germline V gives CDR1 LGHNA, CDR2 YSLEER. The CDR3 consists of 13 residues. The CDR3 DNA reads as TGCGCCAGCAGCCAAGTTAGGGGCCTTGAAGCTTTCTTT. This codes for CASSQVRGLEAFF.